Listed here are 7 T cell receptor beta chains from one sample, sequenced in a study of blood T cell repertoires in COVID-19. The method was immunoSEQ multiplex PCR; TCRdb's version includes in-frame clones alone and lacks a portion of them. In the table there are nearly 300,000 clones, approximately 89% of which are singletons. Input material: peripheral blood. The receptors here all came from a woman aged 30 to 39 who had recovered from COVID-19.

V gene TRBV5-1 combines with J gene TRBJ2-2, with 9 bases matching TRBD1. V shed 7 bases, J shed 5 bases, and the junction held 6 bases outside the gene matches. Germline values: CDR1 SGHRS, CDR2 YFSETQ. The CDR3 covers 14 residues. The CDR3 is CASEQGARTGELFF. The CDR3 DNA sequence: TGCGCCAGCGAACAGGGGGCCAGGACCGGGGAGCTGTTTTTT.

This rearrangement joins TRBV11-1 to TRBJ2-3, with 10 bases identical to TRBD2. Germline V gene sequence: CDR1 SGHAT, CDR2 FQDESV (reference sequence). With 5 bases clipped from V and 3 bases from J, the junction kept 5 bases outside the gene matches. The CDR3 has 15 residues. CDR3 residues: CASSKGLAETDTQYF. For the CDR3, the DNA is TGTGCCAGCAGCAAAGGACTAGCGGAGACAGATACGCAGTATTTT.

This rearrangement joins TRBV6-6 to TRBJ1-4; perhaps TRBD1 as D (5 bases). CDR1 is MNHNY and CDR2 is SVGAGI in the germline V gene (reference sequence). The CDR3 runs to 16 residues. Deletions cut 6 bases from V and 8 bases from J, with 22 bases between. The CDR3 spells CASSTTVPGPKEKLFF. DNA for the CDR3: TGTGCCAGCAGCACGACAGTCCCAGGGCCGAAGGAAAAACTGTTTTTT.

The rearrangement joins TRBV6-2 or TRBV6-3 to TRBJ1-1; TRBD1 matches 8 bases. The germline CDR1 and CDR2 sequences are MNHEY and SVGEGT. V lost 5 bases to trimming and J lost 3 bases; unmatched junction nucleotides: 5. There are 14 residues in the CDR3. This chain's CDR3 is CASSVQGVYTEAFF. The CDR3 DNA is TGTGCCAGCAGTGTACAGGGGGTCTACACTGAAGCTTTCTTT.

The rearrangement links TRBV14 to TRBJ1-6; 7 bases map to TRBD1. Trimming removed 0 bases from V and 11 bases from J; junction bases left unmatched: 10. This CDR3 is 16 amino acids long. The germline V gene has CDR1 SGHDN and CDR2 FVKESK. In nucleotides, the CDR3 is TGTGCCAGCAGCCAAGATCAGGGGACAGTGATTGCACCCCTCCACTTT. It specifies CASSQDQGTVIAPLHF.

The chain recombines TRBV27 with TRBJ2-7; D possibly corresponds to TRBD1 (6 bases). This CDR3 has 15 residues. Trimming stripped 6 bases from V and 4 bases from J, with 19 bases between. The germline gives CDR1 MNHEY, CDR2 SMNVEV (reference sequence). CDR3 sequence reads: CASSLDRLSGYEQYF. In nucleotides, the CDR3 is TGTGCCAGCAGCCTCGACAGGTTGTCAGGGTACGAGCAGTACTTC.

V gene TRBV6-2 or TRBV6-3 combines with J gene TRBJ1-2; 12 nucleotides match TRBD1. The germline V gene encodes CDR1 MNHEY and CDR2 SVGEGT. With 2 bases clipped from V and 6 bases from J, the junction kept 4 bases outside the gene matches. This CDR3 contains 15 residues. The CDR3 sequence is CASSYPGQGAHGYTF. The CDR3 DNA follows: TGTGCCAGCAGTTACCCGGGACAGGGGGCCCATGGCTACACCTTC.